This T cell receptor (beta chain) was recorded in a study of T cells expressing NK-cell markers. Across the study: One of the eight sequenced donors was seronegative, whereas the other seven were HCMV-seropositive.

CDR3 length: 13 amino acids. The germline CDR1 and CDR2 sequences are SGHVS and FQNEAQ. Using the 5' RACE reads, TCRdb records one entry per CDR3 protein without DNA. This sample's clone table lists some 340,000 distinct CDR3 sequences. This rearrangement joins TRBV7-8 to TRBJ1-2; the D call from TCRdb, TRBD1, cannot be confirmed without DNA. Sequencing was performed on blood T cells: a sorted CD56 or NKG2C T cell subset, CD4+ or CD8+ T cells, or bulk PBMC T cells (not recorded which). The receptor was isolated from a man between 18 and 69 years old in good health. CDR3 residues: CASSRRGNYGYTF. The full variable domain, its missing parts supplied by reference TRBV7-8 and TRBJ1-2, is GAGVSQSPRYKVAKRGQDVALRCDPISGHVSLFWYQQALGQGPEFLTYFQNEAQLDKSGLPSDRFFAERPEGSVSTLKIQRTQQEDSAVYLCASSRRGNYGYTFGSGTRLTVV.